This T cell receptor (beta chain) was recorded in a study of CD8 T cells in Susac syndrome. RNA was extracted with the RNeasy kit, and a quantity of roughly 0.5 to 1 ug was reverse transcribed using random hexamers. Each CDR3 protein is one row after TCRdb ran MiXCR on the immunoSEQ multiplex PCR reads. The table records 100,000 or so distinct CDR3 sequences, roughly 92% of them present only once. TCR beta from blood CD8+ and CD4+ T cells was sequenced. Germline V gene lookup returns CDR1 GTSNPN and CDR2 SVGIG (reference sequence). The CDR3 is 12 amino acids. Trimming shortened V by 1 base and J by 4 bases, and 7 bases separated the two germline ends.

The V gene is TRBV30, the J gene TRBJ2-5; tentatively, D is TRBD2 (5 bases). The sample consisted of CD8+ T cells from PBMCs. This clonotype was obtained from a human donor in good health. CDR3 nucleotides: TGTGCCTGGAGTGAAAGCGGAGAGACCCAGTACTTC. It yields the protein CAWSESGETQYF.